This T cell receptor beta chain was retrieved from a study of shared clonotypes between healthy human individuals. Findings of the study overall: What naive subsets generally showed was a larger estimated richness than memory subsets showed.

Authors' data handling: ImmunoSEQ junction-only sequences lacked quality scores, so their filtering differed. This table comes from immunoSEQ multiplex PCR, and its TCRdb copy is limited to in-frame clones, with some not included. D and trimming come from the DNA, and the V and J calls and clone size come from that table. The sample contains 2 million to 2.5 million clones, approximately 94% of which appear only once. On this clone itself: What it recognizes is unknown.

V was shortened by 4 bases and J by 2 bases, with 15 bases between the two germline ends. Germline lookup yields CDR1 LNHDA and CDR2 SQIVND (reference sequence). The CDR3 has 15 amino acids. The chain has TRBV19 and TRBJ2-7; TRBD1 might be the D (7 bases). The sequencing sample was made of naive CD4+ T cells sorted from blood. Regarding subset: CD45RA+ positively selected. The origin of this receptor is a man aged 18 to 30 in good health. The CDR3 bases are TGTGCCAGTAGTAAGGGCGGGACAGTTACCTACGAGCAGTACTTC. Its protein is CASSKGGTVTYEQYF. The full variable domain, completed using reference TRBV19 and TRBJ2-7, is DGGITQSPKYLFRKEGQNVTLSCEQNLNHDAMYWYRQDPGQGLRLIYYSQIVNDFQKGDIAEGYSVSREKKESFPLTVTSAQKNPTAFYLCASSKGGTVTYEQYFGPGTRLTVT.